The source of this T cell receptor beta chain is a study of human T cells and chemical hapten exposure. The overall study: 0.01% DPC was applied to the upper back in patch tests, which were read at 6 days. General study findings and limits: DPC sensitization did not alter TCRs above 1 in 1000 frequency.

Time point specified: pre-sensitization, week 0. Treatment indicated: therapeutic diphenylcyclopropenone sensitization with weekly scalp DPC. MiXCR, run by TCRdb on the RACE reads, gives a single entry per CDR3 protein. This table holds more than 250,000 distinct CDR3 sequences, around 9.3% found once. Germline CDR1 and CDR2: SEHNR and FQNEAQ (reference sequence). Trimming took off 4 bases at V and 5 bases at J, with 3 bases between the two ends. This CDR3 spans 12 amino acids. This clonotype was recorded at least ten times. Its antigen is still unknown. V and J are TRBV7-9 and TRBJ2-6; no clear D. The sequences come from whole blood, collected in connection with sensitization to the hapten diphenylcyclopropenone (DPC). The TCR sequence derives from a woman aged 40 to 50 with alopecia areata. Some clones in this sample may be carry-over from other donors' samples. The CDR3 sequence is CASSSRANVLTF. DNA for the CDR3: TGTGCCAGCAGCTCCCGGGCCAACGTCCTGACTTTC.